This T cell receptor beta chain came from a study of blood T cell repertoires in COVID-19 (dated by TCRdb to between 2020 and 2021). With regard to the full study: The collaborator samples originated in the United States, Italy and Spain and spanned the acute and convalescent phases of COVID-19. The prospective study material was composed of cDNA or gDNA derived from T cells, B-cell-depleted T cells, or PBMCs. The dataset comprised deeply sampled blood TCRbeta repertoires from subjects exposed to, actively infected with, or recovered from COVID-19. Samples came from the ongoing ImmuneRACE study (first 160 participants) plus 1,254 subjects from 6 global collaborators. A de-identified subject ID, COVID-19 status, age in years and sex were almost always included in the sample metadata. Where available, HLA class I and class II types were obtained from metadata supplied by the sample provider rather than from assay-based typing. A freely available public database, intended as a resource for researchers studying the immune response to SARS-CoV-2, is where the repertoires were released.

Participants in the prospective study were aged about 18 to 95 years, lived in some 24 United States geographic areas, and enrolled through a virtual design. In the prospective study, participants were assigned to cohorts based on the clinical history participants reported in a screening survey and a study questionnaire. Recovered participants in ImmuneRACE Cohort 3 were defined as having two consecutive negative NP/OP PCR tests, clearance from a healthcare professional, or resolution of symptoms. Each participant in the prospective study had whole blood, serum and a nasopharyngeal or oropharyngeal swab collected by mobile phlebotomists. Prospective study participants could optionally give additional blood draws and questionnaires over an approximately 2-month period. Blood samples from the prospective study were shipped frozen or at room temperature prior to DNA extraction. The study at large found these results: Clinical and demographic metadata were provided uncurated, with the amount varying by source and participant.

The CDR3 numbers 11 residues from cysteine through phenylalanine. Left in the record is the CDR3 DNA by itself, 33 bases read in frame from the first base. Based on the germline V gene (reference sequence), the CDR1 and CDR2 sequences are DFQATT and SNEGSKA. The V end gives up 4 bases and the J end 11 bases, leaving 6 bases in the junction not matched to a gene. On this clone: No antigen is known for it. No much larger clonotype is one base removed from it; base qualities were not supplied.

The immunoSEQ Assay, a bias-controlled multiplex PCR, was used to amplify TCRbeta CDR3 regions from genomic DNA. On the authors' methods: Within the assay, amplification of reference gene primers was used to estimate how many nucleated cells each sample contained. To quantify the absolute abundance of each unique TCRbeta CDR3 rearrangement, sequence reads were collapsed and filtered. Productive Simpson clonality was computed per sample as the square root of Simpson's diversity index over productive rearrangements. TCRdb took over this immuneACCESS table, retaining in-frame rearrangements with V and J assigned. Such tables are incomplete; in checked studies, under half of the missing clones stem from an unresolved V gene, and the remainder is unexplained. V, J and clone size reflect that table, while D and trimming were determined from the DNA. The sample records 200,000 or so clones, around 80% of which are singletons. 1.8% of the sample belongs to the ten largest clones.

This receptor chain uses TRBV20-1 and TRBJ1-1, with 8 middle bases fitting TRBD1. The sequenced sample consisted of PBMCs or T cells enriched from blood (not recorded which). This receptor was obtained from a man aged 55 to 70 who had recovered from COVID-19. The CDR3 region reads CSATGQELAFF. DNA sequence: TGCAGTGCTACGGGACAGGAGTTGGCTTTCTTT.